The next 22 T cell receptor beta chains were all read from a single sample in a study of blood T cells in healthy people across ages. Through a sample-barcoded 5' primer and a J-beta primer mix, a second PCR was run for roughly 6 to 12 cycles. TCRdb independently ran MiXCR on the 5' RACE reads; one entry per CDR3 protein. Here the sample spans more than 900,000 distinct CDR3 sequences, 25% being singletons. These data also featured in a second study, about T cells of mothers and their children.

The sample taken for sequencing was blood. The source of these receptors is a girl between 2 and 10 years old in good health.

The genes are TRBV25-1 and TRBJ2-7; D is possibly TRBD1 or TRBD2 (7 bases each). The CDR3 loop spans 17 amino acids. Trimming left V 1 base short and J 6 bases short, with 22 bases between. From germline, CDR1 is MGHDK and CDR2 SYGVNS. Written as DNA, the CDR3 is TGTGCCAGCAGTGAATCCGCGGCGGGAGTGAGGGGGCTCGAGCAGTACTTC. Its protein product is CASSESAAGVRGLEQYF.

In this sample, this clonotype turned up a few times. An end of the junction differs from the germline gene, which may be a read error. This chain uses TRBV7-9 with TRBJ2-3; D uncertain. The CDR3 has 16 residues. Germline loops: CDR1 SEHNR, CDR2 FQNEAQ (reference sequence). In DNA form, the CDR3 reads TGCGCCAGCAGCTTACTCGGGCCGACACCAACAGATACGCAGTATTTT. Translating gives CASSLLGPTPTDTQYF.

The genes are TRBV15 and TRBJ2-5; TRBD1 matches 11 bases. Looked up from germline, CDR1 is LNHNV and CDR2 is YYDKDF (reference sequence). The CDR3 is 19 amino acids. The trim removed 0 bases at V and 5 bases at J, leaving 14 bases unmatched. Here the CDR3 reads CATSRDSFSDRGRRETQYF. The CDR3 DNA is TGTGCCACCAGCAGAGATTCCTTCTCGGACAGGGGGCGTAGGGAGACCCAGTACTTC.

This sequence joins TRBV2 and TRBJ1-4; D is unclear. Per the germline V gene, CDR1 is SNHLY and CDR2 is FYNNEI. Trimming removed 7 bases from V and 0 bases from J, with 9 bases in between. There are 14 residues in the CDR3. CDR3 residues: CASIRQTTNEKLFF. The CDR3 DNA follows: TGTGCCAGCATCCGACAAACAACTAATGAAAAACTGTTTTTT.

This clonotype occurred a few times. The chain couples TRBV12-3 or TRBV12-4 to TRBJ1-4; D is perhaps TRBD1 (6 bases). The CDR3 runs 13 residues. Trimming removed 4 bases from V and 12 bases from J, with 15 bases in between. The CDR3 DNA reads as TGTGCCAGCAGTTGGGGGCTGACGGCGGAACTGTTTTTT. It yields the protein CASSWGLTAELFF.

This clonotype turned up a few times. The chain recombines TRBV7-8 with TRBJ1-5; 7 bases line up with TRBD1. The CDR3 is 14 amino acids. Germline V gene sequence: CDR1 SGHVS, CDR2 FQNEAQ. The junction had 2 bases not matched to a gene; V was cut back by 1 base and J by 5 bases. CDR3 region: CASSLVTGDQPQHF. Here the CDR3 DNA reads TGTGCCAGCAGCTTAGTAACAGGGGATCAGCCCCAGCATTTT.

The V gene is TRBV11-2, the J gene TRBJ2-2; the D is unclear. There are 16 residues in the CDR3. Germline values: CDR1 SGHAT, CDR2 FQNNGV. V was clipped by 0 bases and J by 1 base, with 9 bases between them. The DNA of the CDR3 is TGTGCCAGCAGCTTAGAATTCATTATGAACACCGGGGAGCTGTTTTTT. It is translated as CASSLEFIMNTGELFF.

This clonotype appeared a few times. The chain has TRBV10-2 and TRBJ2-3; D possibly corresponds to TRBD1 (5 bases). Germline assignment: CDR1 WSHSY and CDR2 SAAADI. The germline V and J ends were trimmed by 8 bases and 0 bases, with 15 bases remaining between them. This CDR3 has 15 amino acids. CDR3 residues: CASRFAGSSTDTQYF. CDR3 DNA: TGCGCCAGCCGTTTCGCAGGGTCTAGCACAGATACGCAGTATTTT.

V is TRBV5-5 and J is TRBJ2-3, with TRBD2 identical over 7 bases. The CDR3 spans 15 residues. From germline, CDR1 is SGHKS and CDR2 YYEKEE (reference sequence). The trim removed 3 bases at V and 0 bases at J, leaving 4 bases unmatched. CDR3 sequence: CASSYREASTDTQYF. The CDR3 region has the DNA TGTGCCAGCAGCTATCGGGAGGCTAGCACAGATACGCAGTATTTT.

V is TRBV20-1 and J is TRBJ2-7; either TRBD1 or TRBD2 may supply D (5 bases each). Per the germline V gene, CDR1 is DFQATT and CDR2 is SNEGSKA (reference sequence). The CDR3 totals 13 residues. The germline V and J ends were trimmed by 5 bases and 2 bases, with 13 bases remaining between them. Here the CDR3 reads CSASQGPPYEQYF. CDR3 nucleotides: TGCAGTGCTTCCCAGGGACCCCCCTACGAGCAGTACTTC.

This clonotype was seen more than once but under ten times. The chain is built from TRBV27 and TRBJ1-2, with D hard to call. CDR1 and CDR2 from the germline V gene are MNHEY and SMNVEV (reference sequence). The CDR3 spans 13 residues. V lost 2 bases and J 8 bases, leaving 12 bases between the germline ends. Here the CDR3 reads CASSLGLSSGYTF. DNA for the CDR3: TGTGCCAGCAGTTTAGGCCTATCTTCGGGCTACACCTTC.

About this clonotype itself: At one end the junction does not follow the germline gene, possibly because of a read error. The genes are TRBV6-5 and TRBJ2-7, with D maybe TRBD2 (5 bases). This CDR3 has 16 amino acids. Germline CDR1 MNHEY, CDR2 SVGAGI. CDR3 sequence (DNA): TGTGCCAGCAATTACTCGAGGGTAGCTTATCCCCACGAGCAGTACTTC. Protein sequence: CASNYSRVAYPHEQYF.

This clonotype was counted only a few times. The CDR3 here is CASSRVSGELFF. In DNA, the CDR3 is TGTGCCAGCAGCCGGGTTTCCGGGGAGCTGTTTTTT. The chain links TRBV3-1 to TRBJ2-2; D remains unclear. The V end was cut by 4 bases, the J end by 6 bases, with 6 bases between. CDR1 and CDR2 (germline): LGHDT, YNNKEL (reference sequence). CDR3 length equals 12 residues.

This clonotype is a singleton in its sample. The chain employs TRBV6-6 and TRBJ2-1; maybe TRBD2 (5 bases). This CDR3 is built from 11 residues. CDR1 and CDR2 (germline): MNHNY, SVGAGI (reference sequence). V was clipped by 8 bases and J by 8 bases, with 10 bases between them. This CDR3 is CASSGYDEQFF. In nucleotides, the CDR3 is TGTGCCAGCTCGGGGTACGATGAGCAGTTCTTC.

This chain joins TRBV7-8 and TRBJ2-2, with a tentative D call TRBD1 (6 bases). Germline CDR1 is SGHVS and CDR2 is FQNEAQ. The CDR3 runs to 15 residues. V was cut by 1 base and J by 5 bases, with 11 bases left in between. The DNA for the CDR3 is TGTGCCAGCAGCTTAGGAGCGAGGGGGACCGGGGAGCTGTTTTTT. Its translation: CASSLGARGTGELFF.

The CDR3 DNA follows: TGTGCCAGCAGCACAGGGCTTCACAATCAGCCCCAGCATTTT. Amino acid sequence: CASSTGLHNQPQHF. V gene TRBV11-3 combines with J gene TRBJ1-5; D is perhaps TRBD1 (6 bases). This CDR3 has 14 amino acids. The germline V and J ends were trimmed by 5 bases and 3 bases, with 11 bases remaining between them. Germline V gene data show CDR1 as SGHNT and CDR2 as YENEEA.

The chain combines TRBV7-8 with TRBJ2-7; the match to TRBD2 covers 8 bases. Germline V gene data show CDR1 as SGHVS and CDR2 as FQNEAQ. Trimming cost V 5 bases and J 5 bases; bases outside gene matches: 11. The CDR3 is 15 residues long. The CDR3 region is CASSAGSGSFHEQYF. The CDR3 DNA reads as TGTGCCAGCAGCGCAGGGAGCGGGAGCTTCCACGAGCAGTACTTC.

The chain carries TRBV7-2 and TRBJ2-7, with 7 nucleotides matching TRBD2. J lost 2 bases, V lost 8 bases, and 12 bases had no gene match. Looked up from germline, CDR1 is SGHTA and CDR2 is FQGNSA. The CDR3 has 15 amino acids. The CDR3 here is CASFLQAGLTYEQYF. The DNA of the CDR3 is TGTGCCAGCTTTTTACAGGCGGGACTAACCTACGAGCAGTACTTC.

This clonotype has more than one count but fewer than ten. The chain uses TRBV4-1 and TRBJ1-5; D gene uncertain. The CDR3 has 15 amino acids. V shed 1 base and J shed 4 bases, with 11 bases lying between them. Germline V gene data show CDR1 as MGHRA and CDR2 as YSYEKL. CDR3 DNA sequence: TGCGCCAGCAGCCAAGTCTCGGGCCCTAATCAGCCCCAGCATTTT. This sequence encodes CASSQVSGPNQPQHF.

The chain is built from TRBV27 and TRBJ2-5, with D tentatively TRBD1 or TRBD2 (5 bases each). Germline loops: CDR1 MNHEY, CDR2 SMNVEV (reference sequence). This CDR3 contains 13 residues. V was clipped by 4 bases and J by 5 bases, with 11 bases between them. The CDR3 nucleotides read TGTGCCAGCAGTTCAGGCTGGGGGGAGACCCAGTACTTC. As protein: CASSSGWGETQYF.

This clonotype was counted only a few times. V usage is TRBV20-1 and J usage is TRBJ1-4; D uncertain. The CDR3 is 11 residues long. CDR1 is DFQATT and CDR2 is SNEGSKA in the germline V gene (reference sequence). Trimming shortened V by 2 bases and J by 6 bases, and 4 bases separated the two germline ends. The DNA of the CDR3 is TGCAGTGCTAGATTAGATGAAAAACTGTTTTTT. This encodes CSARLDEKLFF.

The genes are TRBV7-2 and TRBJ2-1; 7 bases are a match to TRBD2. Trimming at V came to 0 bases and at J to 4 bases, leaving 3 bases not matched to a gene. The CDR3 is 15 residues long. Looked up from germline, CDR1 is SGHTA and CDR2 is FQGNSA. This chain's CDR3 is CASSLAGGEYNEQFF. The CDR3 DNA reads as TGTGCCAGCAGCTTAGCGGGGGGGGAGTACAATGAGCAGTTCTTC.